This is a list of T cell receptor beta chains from one sample in a study of shared clonotypes between healthy human individuals. Here immunoSEQ multiplex PCR was the method, and the copy in TCRdb shows in-frame clones only, minus some. The repertoire holds a few million clones, with roughly 93% as singletons. The material sequenced was naive CD4+ T cells from PBMCs. The receptor source for this set is a man between 18 and 29 years old in good health. Some clones in this sample may be carry-over from other donors' samples. The CDR3 runs from the conserved cysteine through the conserved F or W. A D gene is named only where the DNA matches it firmly. Rows may omit the clone size; those that give it use once, few, many or a size class.

clone_size,j_call,d_call,v_call,cdr3_aa,cdr3_nt
NA,TRBJ1-2,NA,TRBV7-2,CASSLSQGLGYGYTF,TGTGCCAGCAGCTTATCCCAGGGCCTTGGGTATGGCTACACCTTC
NA,TRBJ1-3,NA,TRBV10-2,CASSRQASGNTIYF,TGCGCCAGCAGCAGACAGGCCTCTGGAAACACCATATATTTT
NA,TRBJ2-7,NA,TRBV27,CASSLSVGGGEQYF,TGTGCCAGCAGTTTATCGGTAGGAGGGGGCGAGCAGTACTTC
NA,TRBJ2-5,NA,TRBV5-8,CASSHRVYQETQYF,TGTGCCAGCAGCCACAGGGTGTACCAAGAGACCCAGTACTTC
NA,TRBJ2-3,TRBD1,TRBV6-6,CASSYKGQTTDTQYF,TGTGCCAGCAGTTATAAGGGACAGACCACAGATACGCAGTATTTT
NA,TRBJ2-7,TRBD1,TRBV6-5,CASRKKTGGEQYF,TGTGCCAGCAGGAAGAAGACAGGGGGCGAGCAGTACTTC
NA,TRBJ1-5,NA,TRBV5-5,CASSLEVRSNQPQHF,TGTGCCAGCAGCTTGGAAGTGCGTAGCAATCAGCCCCAGCATTTT
NA,TRBJ2-1,TRBD2,TRBV5-6,CASSLPSGSRQFF,TGTGCCAGCAGCTTGCCTAGCGGGAGCAGGCAGTTCTTC
NA,TRBJ2-7,NA,TRBV27,CASSLRRVAGLYEQYF,TGTGCCAGCAGTTTAAGACGAGTGGCAGGGCTCTACGAGCAGTACTTC
NA,TRBJ2-7,NA,TRBV7-2,CASSLLVHGGSEQYF,TGTGCCAGCAGCTTACTGGTACATGGGGGGTCCGAGCAGTACTTC
NA,TRBJ2-1,NA,TRBV7-9,CASSLGSGLGDEQFF,TGTGCCAGCAGCTTAGGATCGGGGCTGGGGGATGAGCAGTTCTTC
NA,TRBJ2-7,NA,TRBV9,CASSTGTGAYEQYF,TGTGCCAGCAGCACTGGGACGGGGGCCTACGAGCAGTACTTC
NA,TRBJ2-7,TRBD2,TRBV6-6,CASSYSGGVPTYEQYF,TGTGCCAGCAGTTACTCGGGAGGGGTCCCGACCTACGAGCAGTACTTC
NA,TRBJ2-2,TRBD2,TRBV11-2,CASRTGTSGNTGELFF,TGTGCCAGCAGAACCGGAACTAGCGGGAACACCGGGGAGCTGTTTTTT
NA,TRBJ1-1,TRBD1,TRBV28,CASSSLRDRGPNTEAFF,TGTGCCAGCAGTTCACTCCGGGACAGGGGGCCGAACACTGAAGCTTTCTTT
NA,TRBJ2-7,TRBD2,TRBV19,CASSIVAGSNEQYF,TGTGCCAGTAGTATAGTAGCGGGCTCTAACGAGCAGTACTTC
NA,TRBJ2-7,NA,TRBV6-1,CASSSRGRSYEQYF,TGTGCCAGCAGTTCCCGGGGTCGCTCCTACGAGCAGTACTTC
NA,TRBJ2-2,TRBD2,TRBV30,CAWSVRPSGRPPNTGELFF,TGTGCCTGGAGTGTACGCCCTAGCGGGAGGCCCCCGAACACCGGGGAGCTGTTTTTT
few,TRBJ1-1,NA,TRBV5-1,CASSSDPPGTEAFF,TGCGCCAGCAGCTCTGACCCCCCGGGCACTGAAGCTTTCTTT
NA,TRBJ2-1,NA,TRBV7-9,CASSRTTGTVNNEQFF,TGTGCCAGCAGCCGGACAACCGGGACTGTCAACAATGAGCAGTTCTTC
NA,TRBJ2-2,NA,TRBV27,CASSFGRNTGELFF,TGTGCCAGCAGTTTTGGAAGGAACACCGGGGAGCTGTTTTTT
NA,TRBJ1-4,NA,TRBV15,CATSRDSEGMGKLFF,TGTGCCACCAGCAGAGATTCAGAGGGTATGGGAAAACTGTTTTTT
NA,TRBJ1-1,NA,TRBV27,CASRPEQGGWGTEAFF,TGTGCCAGCAGACCCGAACAGGGTGGTTGGGGCACTGAAGCTTTCTTT
NA,TRBJ1-5,TRBD1,TRBV19,CASSRRGQGGGSNQPQHF,TGTGCCAGTAGCCGGCGGGGACAGGGGGGTGGTAGCAATCAGCCCCAGCATTTT
NA,TRBJ2-3,NA,TRBV9,CASSVDGLTDTQYF,TGTGCCAGCAGCGTAGATGGGCTCACAGATACGCAGTATTTT
NA,TRBJ2-3,NA,TRBV6-5,CASSYKGLKYF,TGTGCCAGCAGTTACAAGGGTTTGAAGTATTTT
NA,TRBJ1-2,NA,TRBV23-1,CASSLEGRGDGYTF,TGCGCCAGCAGTCTGGAGGGACGTGGCGATGGCTACACCTTC
NA,TRBJ1-2,TRBD1,TRBV30,CAWSVVGGAVGYTF,TGTGCCTGGAGTGTGGTAGGGGGCGCCGTCGGCTACACCTTC
NA,TRBJ2-1,TRBD1,TRBV5-1,CASGRIGTGPYNEQFF,TGCGCCAGCGGACGAATAGGGACAGGGCCCTACAATGAGCAGTTCTTC
NA,TRBJ1-2,NA,TRBV5-1,CASSSGPLGGYTF,TGCGCCAGCAGTTCGGGACCCTTAGGCGGCTACACCTTC
NA,TRBJ2-2,NA,TRBV6-5,CASSRSGELFF,TGTGCCAGCAGTAGGTCCGGGGAGCTGTTTTTT
NA,TRBJ2-5,TRBD1,TRBV7-3,CASSVTGGETQYF,TGTGCCAGCAGCGTGACAGGGGGGGAGACCCAGTACTTC
once,TRBJ2-5,TRBD1,TRBV5-1,CASSPRGRQETQYF,TGCGCCAGCAGCCCAAGGGGGCGTCAAGAGACCCAGTACTTC
NA,TRBJ2-4,TRBD2,TRBV28,CAGYARGTSGTLAKNIQYF,TGTGCCGGCTACGCCCGGGGGACTAGCGGGACTTTAGCCAAAAACATTCAGTACTTC
NA,TRBJ1-1,NA,TRBV7-8,CASSLGRMNTEAFF,TGTGCCAGCAGCTTAGGGCGCATGAACACTGAAGCTTTCTTT
NA,TRBJ1-3,TRBD1,TRBV28,CASSQTGASGNTIYF,TGTGCCAGCAGTCAGACAGGGGCCTCTGGAAACACCATATATTTT
NA,TRBJ2-2,NA,TRBV9,CASSALGPTSLNTGELFF,TGTGCCAGCAGCGCCCTAGGCCCAACTAGCCTAAACACCGGGGAGCTGTTTTTT
NA,TRBJ1-4,NA,TRBV2,CASSDRHRTNEKLFF,TGTGCCAGCAGTGACAGGCACAGAACTAATGAAAAACTGTTTTTT
NA,TRBJ2-5,TRBD2,TRBV7-2,CASSSTSGTLQETQYF,TGTGCCAGCAGCTCGACTAGCGGGACCCTACAAGAGACCCAGTACTTC
NA,TRBJ2-1,NA,TRBV7-9,CASSRTTLRQGGNEQFF,TGTGCCAGCAGCCGCACCACTCTGCGACAGGGAGGGAATGAGCAGTTCTTC
NA,TRBJ2-6,NA,TRBV2,CASSELSSGANVLTF,TGTGCCAGCAGTGAGCTAAGCTCTGGGGCCAACGTCCTGACTTTC
NA,TRBJ1-5,NA,TRBV5-1,CASSLAGDSNQPQHF,TGCGCCAGCAGCTTGGCAGGGGATAGCAATCAGCCCCAGCATTTT
NA,TRBJ2-2,NA,TRBV4-1,CASSQKGPDTRDTGELFF,TGCGCCAGCAGCCAAAAAGGCCCGGACACCCGGGACACCGGGGAGCTGTTTTTT
NA,TRBJ2-1,NA,TRBV9,CASSLDFYNEQFF,TGTGCCAGCAGCCTAGACTTCTACAATGAGCAGTTCTTC
NA,TRBJ1-5,NA,TRBV9,CASSRRDSNQPQHF,TGTGCCAGCAGCCGGAGGGATAGCAATCAGCCCCAGCATTTT